The clone carrying this T cell receptor beta chain was recorded many times. V lost 5 bases and J lost 2, with 13 bases in between. The CDR3 extends over 15 amino acids. Germline V gene sequence: CDR1 SGHTA, CDR2 FQGNSA. Molecules of cDNA were individually given unique molecular identifiers that were attached to them. TCRdb passed the 5' RACE reads through MiXCR, listing each CDR3 protein once. The top ten clones hold about 7.8% of a sample with tens of thousands of distinct CDR3 sequences, roughly 6% of them seen once. This sample was taken from a study of early T cells in non-severe SARS-CoV-2 infection. Study-wide background: From unsorted whole blood, bulk RNA was sequenced, and the chains remained unpaired.

The specimen sequenced was whole blood. The sequence came from an adult who was a healthcare worker with PCR-confirmed SARS-CoV-2 infection or an uninfected control (not recorded which). The rearrangement links TRBV7-2 to TRBJ2-1; D ambiguous. In DNA, the CDR3 is TGTGCCAGCAGCCGGACCTCCAGCCCCTACAATGAGCAGTTCTTC. Its protein is CASSRTSSPYNEQFF.